The clone carrying this TCR beta chain was recorded a few times. The antigen is unknown. The data originate from a study of response to subunit inactivated influenza vaccine. Notes on the study in general: There was a suggestion from the authors that each seasonal influenza vaccination recruits few new T cells.

TCRdb passed the RT-PCR reads through MiXCR, listing each CDR3 protein once. This sample has some 800,000 distinct CDR3 sequences; approximately 21% occur once, and the top ten carry about a tenth. The germline V gene encodes CDR1 LGHNA and CDR2 YSLEER. The V gene end was trimmed by 1 base and the J gene end by 4 bases; junction bases not matched to a gene: 4. This CDR3 is 14 amino acids long. The TCR sequence derives from a middle-aged man who received an inactivated influenza vaccine. Sequencing was performed on PBMCs from blood, taken 5 days after vaccination. V and J are TRBV4-3 and TRBJ2-7, with 7 positions matching TRBD1. CDR3 loop: CASSQGDRKYEQYF. The CDR3, as DNA: TGCGCCAGCAGCCAAGGGGACAGAAAGTACGAGCAGTACTTC.